The entry below describes one T cell receptor (beta chain). The antigen is undetermined. These data come from a study of cytomegalovirus exposure and HLA in healthy donors. Trimming took off 5 bases at V and 0 bases at J, with 10 bases between the two ends. The germline CDR1 and CDR2 sequences are SGHTA and FQGNSA. This CDR3 region has 14 residues. Both 60 Vbeta primers and 13 Jbeta primers went into the PCR. Generated by immunoSEQ multiplex PCR, the TCRdb table keeps only in-frame clones and is missing some. Of some 210,000 clones in the sample, 60% to 80% were seen once. Overall study results and limits: Serostatus for CMV was the only available immune exposure information. Previously analyzed data showed that most TCR beta V segments were productive at a frequency of about 87% or about 30%.

The receptor's source is a woman in her twenties or thirties in good health and CMV-seropositive. V usage is TRBV7-2 and J usage is TRBJ1-1, with D tentatively TRBD1 (5 bases). The sequenced sample was PBMCs. The CDR3 spells CASSPRQLNTEAFF. CDR3 coding DNA: TGTGCCAGCAGCCCACGACAGCTGAACACTGAAGCTTTCTTT.